The T cell receptor (beta chain) under discussion was sequenced for a study of T-cell reconstitution after alpha-beta-depleted transplantation in children. Unique molecular identifiers were built into the TCRbeta library. One entry per CDR3 protein, called by TCRdb with MiXCR from the PCR reads. The sample has hundreds of thousands of distinct CDR3 sequences, over 10% seen once; the top ten hold roughly 2.3%. This clonotype turned up a few times. With 2 bases removed from V and 8 bases from J, the gap between germline ends came to 16 bases. This CDR3 region has 14 residues. CDR1 is MNHEY, CDR2 SVGAGI, per germline.

This chain joins TRBV6-5 and TRBJ2-7; D gene uncertain. The receptor was derived from a male patient younger than 18 who had a stem cell transplant for acute myeloid leukemia, so the T cells may come from the graft donor. Sequencing used PBMCs, mostly from graft donor cells, obtained 360 days after TCRalphabeta/CD19-depleted stem cell transplant. The CDR3 region has the DNA TGTGCCAGCAGTTACCTTCGCAGCGCGCAAAAGCAGTACTTC. It specifies CASSYLRSAQKQYF.